This TCR beta chain appears in the sequencing data of a study of cytomegalovirus exposure and HLA in healthy donors. Study-wide findings and caveats: The study recorded about 150 TCR beta chains that were cytomegalovirus-associated.

This CDR3 contains 15 residues. V was clipped by 2 bases and J by 1 base, with 8 bases between them. From germline, CDR1 is MGHDK and CDR2 SYGVNS. Repertoires were generated with immunoSEQ multiplex PCR, while TCRdb's copy carries only in-frame clones and drops some. The sample records 250,000 to 350,000 clones, roughly 87% being singletons. A remark on this clone: What it binds is not known.

Sequenced material: PBMCs. The sequence was collected from a woman aged 25 to 39 in good health and CMV-seropositive. The chain is built from TRBV25-1 and TRBJ2-2; tentatively, D is TRBD1 (5 bases). In nucleotides, the CDR3 is TGTGCCAGCAGTGAAAGGGGTTGGAACACCGGGGAGCTGTTTTTT. Translated, it gives CASSERGWNTGELFF.